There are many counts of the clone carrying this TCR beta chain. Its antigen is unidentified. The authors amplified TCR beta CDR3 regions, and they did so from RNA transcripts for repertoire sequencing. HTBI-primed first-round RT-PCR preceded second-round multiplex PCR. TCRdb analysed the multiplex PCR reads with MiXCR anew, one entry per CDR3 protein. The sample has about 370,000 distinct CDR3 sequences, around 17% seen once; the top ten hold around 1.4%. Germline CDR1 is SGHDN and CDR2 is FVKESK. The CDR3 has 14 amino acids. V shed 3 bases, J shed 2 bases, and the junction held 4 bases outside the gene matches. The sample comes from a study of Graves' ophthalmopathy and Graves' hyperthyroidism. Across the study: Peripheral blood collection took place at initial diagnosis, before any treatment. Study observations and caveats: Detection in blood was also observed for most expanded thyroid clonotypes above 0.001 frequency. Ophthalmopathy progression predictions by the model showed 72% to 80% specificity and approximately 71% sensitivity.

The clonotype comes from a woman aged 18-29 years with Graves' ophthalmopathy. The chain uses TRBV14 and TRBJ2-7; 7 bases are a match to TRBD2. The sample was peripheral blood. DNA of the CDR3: TGTGCCAGCAGCCATGAGGGGAGGGCCTACGAGCAGTACTTC. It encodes CASSHEGRAYEQYF.